The 21 T cell receptor beta chains below come from one sample, sequenced in a study of blood T cell repertoires in COVID-19. The table came from immunoSEQ multiplex PCR; TCRdb's copy has only in-frame clones and leaves some out. The sample has approximately 50,000 clones, roughly 85% seen once. The sample taken for sequencing was peripheral blood. The receptors originated from a man aged 60 to 75 with acute or convalescent COVID-19.

This chain links TRBV2 with TRBJ1-5; 9 bases are a match to TRBD1. V lost 4 bases to trimming and J lost 5 bases; unmatched junction nucleotides: 3. CDR3 length equals 14 residues. In germline, CDR1 is SNHLY, CDR2 FYNNEI. The DNA for the CDR3 is TGTGCCAGCAGTGCAACAGGGGGCCATCAGCCCCAGCATTTT. This gives the protein CASSATGGHQPQHF.

This sequence joins TRBV2 and TRBJ2-1; 9 bases align to TRBD2. CDR1 and CDR2 from the germline V gene are SNHLY and FYNNEI. J lost 2 bases, V lost 5 bases, and 4 bases had no gene match. The CDR3 spans 15 residues. For the CDR3, the DNA is TGTGCCAGCAGTCCTATAGCGGGAGCCTACAATGAGCAGTTCTTC. As protein: CASSPIAGAYNEQFF.

The V call is TRBV4-2, the J call TRBJ2-2; perhaps TRBD2 as D (6 bases). Germline V CDR1 and CDR2: LGHNA, YNFKEQ. The CDR3 consists of 15 residues. V was clipped by 3 bases and J by 7 bases, with 15 bases between them. This chain's CDR3 is CASSHPIPGDGELFF. In nucleotides, the CDR3 is TGTGCCAGCAGCCACCCCATCCCGGGGGACGGGGAGCTGTTTTTT.

This chain joins TRBV6-5 and TRBJ2-3; D may be TRBD2 (6 bases). Germline loops: CDR1 MNHEY, CDR2 SVGAGI. V gave up 4 bases and J gave up 0 bases, with 8 bases separating them. This CDR3 comprises 14 residues. CDR3 protein: CASSSGTSTDTQYF. Here the CDR3 DNA reads TGTGCCAGCAGTTCCGGGACTAGCACAGATACGCAGTATTTT.

The chain recombines TRBV2 with TRBJ2-1, with TRBD2 identical over 7 bases. CDR3 length: 14 amino acids. Germline loops: CDR1 SNHLY, CDR2 FYNNEI. V was clipped by 11 bases and J by 4 bases; unmatched bases: 11. The CDR3 is CAGRPGLTYNEQFF. Written as DNA, the CDR3 is TGTGCCGGACGACCGGGACTAACTTACAATGAGCAGTTCTTC.

The chain recombines TRBV28 with TRBJ1-2; 9 bases are a match to TRBD1. In germline, CDR1 is MDHEN, CDR2 SYDVKM. V shed 6 bases and J 3 bases; nucleotides not matched to a gene: 8. The CDR3 runs to 15 residues. CDR3 sequence reads: CASSRSRTGDYGYTF. For the CDR3, the DNA is TGTGCCAGCAGCCGTTCTCGGACAGGGGACTATGGCTACACCTTC.

This clone was observed once. The V gene is TRBV5-1, the J gene TRBJ2-7; 9 bases are shared with TRBD1. CDR1 and CDR2 (germline): SGHRS, YFSETQ. The CDR3 runs to 14 residues. Trimming took 4 bases from V and 1 from J; bases not matched to a gene: 3. The CDR3 region is CASSQTGGSYEQYF. DNA for the CDR3: TGCGCCAGCAGCCAGACAGGGGGATCCTACGAGCAGTACTTC.

The V call is TRBV27, the J call TRBJ2-6; D possibly corresponds to TRBD1 (6 bases). Trimming cost V 5 bases and J 1 base, with 12 bases left between them. The CDR3 contains 16 residues. Germline V gene data show CDR1 as MNHEY and CDR2 as SMNVEV (reference sequence). The CDR3: CASSQRTVSGANVLTF. The CDR3, as DNA: TGTGCCAGCAGTCAACGGACAGTTTCTGGGGCCAACGTCCTGACTTTC.

This clone appeared a single time. The V call is TRBV2, the J call TRBJ1-2; D may be TRBD1 (5 bases). Per germline, CDR1 SNHLY and CDR2 FYNNEI. The CDR3 is 13 residues long. Trimming pared 7 bases from V and 2 bases from J, leaving 11 bases between. DNA for the CDR3: TGTGCCAGCACCGGGGACTGGAACTATGGCTACACCTTC. Protein sequence: CASTGDWNYGYTF.

The chain couples TRBV30 to TRBJ2-3; possibly TRBD1 for D (6 bases). CDR1 and CDR2 (germline): GTSNPN, SVGIG (reference sequence). V was cut by 1 base and J by 0 bases, with 11 bases left in between. The CDR3 is 15 residues long. In DNA form, the CDR3 reads TGTGCCTGGAGTGACGGGACACGGAGCACAGATACGCAGTATTTT. Its protein product is CAWSDGTRSTDTQYF.

This chain uses TRBV18 with TRBJ1-1, with 7 nucleotides matching TRBD1. This CDR3 is 14 amino acids long. CDR1 and CDR2 from the germline V gene are KGHSH and LQKENI. J was trimmed by 8 bases and V by 3 bases; bases with no gene match: 9. CDR3 coding DNA: TGTGCCAGCTCACCTTTTGGAGACAGGGCGGAAGCTTTCTTT. Its translation is CASSPFGDRAEAFF. The entire variable domain, with the rest obtained from reference TRBV18 and TRBJ1-1, is as follows: NAGVMQNPRHLVRRRGQEARLRCSPMKGHSHVYWYRQLPEEGLKFMVYLQKENIIDESGMPKERFSAEFPKEGPSILRIQQVVRGDSAAYFCASSPFGDRAEAFFGQGTRLTVV.

The rearrangement joins TRBV24-1 to TRBJ2-3; possible D gene TRBD1, 5 bases. V shed 2 bases and J shed 5 bases, with 13 bases lying between them. Germline assignment: CDR1 KGHDR and CDR2 SFDVKD. There are 15 residues in the CDR3. As DNA, the CDR3 is TGTGCCACCAGTGATTCTAATCCAGGGCGAGATACGCAGTATTTT. Its translation is CATSDSNPGRDTQYF.

The CDR3 loop is CATSRGYGVNTEAFF. In DNA form, the CDR3 reads TGTGCCACCAGCAGAGGATACGGGGTGAACACTGAAGCTTTCTTT. The V gene is TRBV15, the J gene TRBJ1-1; D is ambiguous. This CDR3 has 15 residues. Trimming removed 1 base from V and 0 bases from J, with 9 bases in between. Germline V gene lookup returns CDR1 LNHNV and CDR2 YYDKDF (reference sequence).

V gene TRBV23-1 combines with J gene TRBJ1-2; weak D call: TRBD1 (6 bases). TRBV23-1 is designated an ORF whose function remains uncertain. Trimming took 2 bases from V and 4 from J, leaving 17 bases between them. The CDR3 is made up of 16 amino acids. The CDR3 protein is CASSQESTGLRYGYTF. The DNA for the CDR3 is TGCGCCAGCAGTCAAGAGTCTACAGGGTTGCGCTATGGCTACACCTTC.

This clone showed up just a few times. V and J are TRBV3-1 (or the pseudogene TRBV3-2) and TRBJ2-3; 11 bases fit TRBD2. The V gene end was trimmed by 4 bases and the J gene end by 4 bases; junction bases not matched to a gene: 19. Germline V gives CDR1 LGHDT, CDR2 YNNKEL (reference sequence). This CDR3 region has 20 residues. The CDR3 reads CASSPTSLAGGKRKADTQYF. As DNA, the CDR3 is TGTGCCAGCAGCCCGACGTCGCTAGCGGGAGGTAAGAGGAAGGCAGATACGCAGTATTTT.

CDR3 loop: CACQGAGVYTF. The CDR3 region has the DNA TGTGCCTGTCAGGGGGCAGGGGTCTACACCTTC. The chain has TRBV30 and TRBJ1-2; the match to TRBD1 covers 8 bases. V lost 6 bases to trimming and J lost 10 bases; unmatched junction nucleotides: 7. The CDR3 totals 11 residues. Germline CDR1 is GTSNPN and CDR2 is SVGIG (reference sequence).

This chain links TRBV27 with TRBJ1-2, with D possibly being TRBD1 (6 bases). CDR1 and CDR2 (germline): MNHEY, SMNVEV (reference sequence). V was trimmed by 5 bases and J by 3 bases, leaving 22 bases between them. This CDR3 has 17 amino acids. The CDR3 region is CASSGSLTGRLDYGYTF. CDR3 nucleotide sequence: TGTGCCAGCAGTGGGAGCCTCACAGGGAGATTGGACTATGGCTACACCTTC.

This rearrangement joins TRBV24-1 to TRBJ1-2, with 10 bases aligning to TRBD1. Germline V lookup: CDR1 KGHDR, CDR2 SFDVKD. The CDR3 totals 16 residues. V shed 5 bases, J shed 6 bases, and the junction held 11 bases outside the gene matches. CDR3 loop: CATSATTDRGLDGYTF. CDR3 nucleotides: TGTGCCACCAGTGCCACAACCGACAGGGGGCTAGATGGCTACACCTTC.

V usage is TRBV28 and J usage is TRBJ1-3; D is unclear. The length of the CDR3 is 15 residues. CDR1 and CDR2 from the germline V gene are MDHEN and SYDVKM. V lost 6 bases to trimming and J lost 0 bases, with 12 bases between them. This CDR3 is CASRAGPSSGNTIYF. In DNA, the CDR3 is TGTGCCAGCAGAGCAGGCCCCAGCTCTGGAAACACCATATATTTT.

V and J are TRBV7-9 and TRBJ2-7, with 11 bases matching TRBD2. CDR3 length: 16 residues. CDR1 is SEHNR and CDR2 is FQNEAQ in the germline V gene (reference sequence). V lost 6 bases, J lost 3 bases, and 10 bases stayed unmatched. CDR3 DNA sequence: TGTGCCAGCAGTCGCCGACTAGCGGGGTGGGACTACGAGCAGTACTTC. Protein product: CASSRRLAGWDYEQYF.

V gene TRBV3-1 (or the pseudogene TRBV3-2) combines with J gene TRBJ2-7, with 7 bases that match TRBD1. Germline V gene lookup returns CDR1 LGHDT and CDR2 YNNKEL (reference sequence). The CDR3 has 18 amino acids. With 2 bases clipped from V and 1 base from J, the junction kept 14 bases outside the gene matches. The CDR3 nucleotides are TGTGCCAGCAGCCAACGAGGGACAGCCCAAAGGCGATCCTACGAGCAGTACTTC. Protein: CASSQRGTAQRRSYEQYF.